This T cell receptor (beta chain) is drawn from a study of blood T cell repertoires in COVID-19 (dated by TCRdb to the early 2020s). With regard to the full study: The collaborator samples originated in the United States, Italy and Spain and spanned the acute and convalescent phases of COVID-19. The prospective study material was composed of cDNA or gDNA derived from T cells, B-cell-depleted T cells, or PBMCs. The dataset comprised deeply sampled blood TCRbeta repertoires from subjects exposed to, actively infected with, or recovered from COVID-19. The repertoires were released in a freely available public database meant as a resource for research on the immune response to SARS-CoV-2. The samples were drawn from two sources: the first 160 participants of the ongoing ImmuneRACE study, and over 1,000 subjects contributed by 6 global collaborators. The sample metadata nearly always contained a de-identified subject ID, COVID-19 status, age in years and sex. Where available, HLA class I and class II types were obtained from metadata supplied by the sample provider rather than from assay-based typing.

The germline V gene provides CDR1 SGHTA and CDR2 FQGTGA. From cysteine to phenylalanine, the CDR3 is 18 amino acids long. Only the CDR3 part of the read is kept: 54 bases, read in frame from the first base. Relative to germline, V is missing 5 bases and J is missing 1 base, with 13 bases of the junction outside any gene match. Paper-wide results and their limitations: The amount of clinical and demographic metadata varied by source and participant and was provided uncurated.

Whole blood was collected in K2EDTA tubes by collaborating institutions according to the institutions' own protocols. Collaborator samples were shipped for TCRbeta analysis as frozen whole blood, isolated PBMCs, or DNA extracted from either sample type. As for this clone: It lacks a known antigen. Per-base quality was not reported, and no clone a single base away is much larger than it.

The immunoSEQ Assay, a bias-controlled multiplex PCR, was used to amplify TCRbeta CDR3 regions from genomic DNA. Turning to the authors' computational methods: The number of nucleated cells in each sample was estimated from the amplification of reference gene primers within the assay. Sequence reads were collapsed and filtered to measure the absolute abundance of every unique TCRbeta CDR3 rearrangement. For each sample, productive Simpson clonality was calculated as the square root of Simpson's diversity index over productive rearrangements. The table comes from immuneACCESS by way of TCRdb, which keeps in-frame sequences with V and J called. Part of the clones is missing from these tables; in studies checked, under half for an unresolved V gene and the rest for unknown reasons. V, J and clone size reflect that table, while D and trimming were determined from the DNA. This sample has about 150,000 clones in its table, and approximately 88% of those were observed once. The ten biggest clones cover 2.5% to 3.5% of the sample.

Sequenced material: peripheral blood. The rearranged chain carries TRBV7-3 and TRBJ2-7; 11 junctional bases match TRBD1. This sequence was found in an older woman with acute or convalescent COVID-19. This receptor has the CDR3 CASSHMGTGGFGSYEQYF. Read as DNA, the sequence is TGTGCCAGCAGCCACATGGGGACAGGGGGGTTTGGGTCCTACGAGCAGTACTTC.